These T cell receptor beta chains were read from a single sample in a study of T cell responses to AZD1222 COVID-19 vaccine. Generated by immunoSEQ multiplex PCR, the TCRdb table keeps only in-frame clones and is missing some. In the table there are more than 75,000 clones, roughly nine tenths of which are singletons. The sequencing here drew on peripheral blood, taken on day 0 of AZD1222 vaccination. Source of these receptors: an adult in good health. Each CDR3 is given with its conserved first and last residue. Each record gives: CDR3 length, clone size, D gene, V gene, J gene, CDR3 protein, CDR3 DNA. D genes are given only for firm matches. Clone size is stated in some rows and not others, as once, few, many or a class when expanded.

length: 15; size: -; D: TRBD1; V: TRBV5-6; J: TRBJ2-7; CDR3: CASSIRGRSSYEQYF; DNA: TGTGCCAGCAGCATCAGGGGGCGAAGCTCCTACGAGCAGTACTTC
length: 14; size: -; D: -; V: TRBV3-1/TRBV3-2; J: TRBJ1-4; CDR3: CASSQREGGAKLFF; DNA: TGTGCCAGCAGCCAGCGAGAAGGAGGGGCGAAACTGTTTTTT
length: 19; size: -; D: -; V: TRBV15; J: TRBJ1-3; CDR3: CATSRVWVGDISSGNTIYF; DNA: TGTGCCACCAGCAGAGTCTGGGTCGGAGACATAAGCTCTGGAAACACCATATATTTT
length: 14; size: once; D: TRBD1; V: TRBV27; J: TRBJ1-2; CDR3: CASSLSGGIIGYTF; DNA: TGTGCCAGCAGTTTGTCAGGGGGGATCATTGGCTACACCTTC
length: 16; size: -; D: -; V: TRBV7-6; J: TRBJ2-6; CDR3: CASSDGRPSGANVLTF; DNA: TGTGCCAGCAGCGACGGACGGCCTTCTGGGGCCAACGTCCTGACTTTC
length: 16; size: -; D: -; V: TRBV10-3; J: TRBJ1-2; CDR3: CAISESPTVPNYGYTF; DNA: TGTGCCATCAGTGAGTCACCGACAGTTCCTAACTATGGCTACACCTTC
length: 16; size: few; D: TRBD1; V: TRBV6-2/TRBV6-3; J: TRBJ2-2; CDR3: CASSLQGTTLSGELFF; DNA: TGTGCCAGCAGCCTACAGGGGACAACTCTGTCCGGGGAGCTGTTTTTT
length: 22; size: -; D: -; V: TRBV4-1; J: TRBJ2-2; CDR3: CASSAPYSVTRPLNRHTGELFF; DNA: TGCGCCAGCAGCGCCCCGTACAGCGTAACCAGGCCACTCAACCGGCACACCGGGGAGCTGTTTTTT
length: 15; size: -; D: TRBD1; V: TRBV2; J: TRBJ1-5; CDR3: CASREQGAGNQPQHF; DNA: TGTGCCAGCAGGGAACAGGGGGCTGGCAATCAGCCCCAGCATTTT
length: 15; size: -; D: -; V: TRBV9; J: TRBJ1-4; CDR3: CASSVRTGSQEKLFF; DNA: TGTGCCAGCAGCGTCCGAACAGGGAGTCAGGAAAAACTGTTTTTT
length: 14; size: -; D: -; V: TRBV7-2; J: TRBJ2-7; CDR3: CASSFGVQYYEQYF; DNA: TGTGCCAGCAGCTTCGGTGTCCAGTATTACGAGCAGTACTTC
length: 14; size: -; D: TRBD1; V: TRBV7-9; J: TRBJ2-7; CDR3: CASSPGQNSYEQYF; DNA: TGTGCCAGCAGCCCGGGACAGAACTCCTACGAGCAGTACTTC
length: 14; size: -; D: -; V: TRBV6-5; J: TRBJ2-3; CDR3: CASKVTLGGDTQYF; DNA: TGTGCCAGCAAGGTGACCTTGGGGGGAGATACGCAGTATTTT
length: 16; size: -; D: TRBD1; V: TRBV30; J: TRBJ1-3; CDR3: CAWSPGTGGSGNTIYF; DNA: TGTGCCTGGAGTCCGGGGACAGGGGGATCTGGAAACACCATATATTTT
length: 15; size: -; D: TRBD1; V: TRBV19; J: TRBJ1-6; CDR3: CASSTIQGADSPLHF; DNA: TGTGCCAGTAGTACCATACAGGGGGCTGATTCACCCCTCCACTTT
length: 14; size: -; D: -; V: TRBV5-5; J: TRBJ1-4; CDR3: CASSLDPLVEKLFF; DNA: TGTGCCAGCAGCTTGGATCCACTCGTGGAAAAACTGTTTTTT
length: 15; size: -; D: -; V: TRBV16; J: TRBJ1-5; CDR3: CASSPQINSNQPQHF; DNA: TGTGCCAGCAGCCCCCAGATCAATAGCAATCAGCCCCAGCATTTT
length: 11; size: -; D: -; V: TRBV30; J: TRBJ1-3; CDR3: CAWRGGNTIYF; DNA: TGTGCCTGGAGGGGGGGAAACACCATATATTTT
length: 12; size: once; D: -; V: TRBV7-9; J: TRBJ2-3; CDR3: CASSRQSDTQYF; DNA: TGTGCCAGCAGCCGACAGTCAGATACGCAGTATTTT
length: 18; size: -; D: -; V: TRBV7-9; J: TRBJ1-4; CDR3: CASSLAWPRQASNEKLFF; DNA: TGTGCCAGCAGCTTAGCGTGGCCCCGACAGGCCTCCAATGAAAAACTGTTTTTT
length: 16; size: -; D: -; V: TRBV6-5; J: TRBJ2-7; CDR3: CASSYSLYRGRYEQYF; DNA: TGTGCCAGCAGTTACTCGTTGTACCGGGGACGATACGAGCAGTACTTC
length: 14; size: -; D: -; V: TRBV19; J: TRBJ2-7; CDR3: CASSPSGRLYEQYF; DNA: TGTGCCAGTAGCCCGTCGGGTCGACTCTACGAGCAGTACTTC
length: 15; size: -; D: -; V: TRBV19; J: TRBJ1-5; CDR3: CASMETDGYNQPQHF; DNA: TGTGCCAGTATGGAGACGGACGGATACAATCAGCCCCAGCATTTT
length: 15; size: -; D: -; V: TRBV4-2; J: TRBJ1-3; CDR3: CASSQGRLSGNTIYF; DNA: TGTGCCAGCAGCCAGGGACGGCTCTCTGGAAACACCATATATTTT
length: 14; size: -; D: -; V: TRBV28; J: TRBJ2-5; CDR3: CASTLARLVETQYF; DNA: TGTGCCAGCACCTTGGCCCGCTTAGTTGAGACCCAGTACTTC
length: 16; size: -; D: -; V: TRBV5-1; J: TRBJ2-2; CDR3: CASSPFGGLNTGELFF; DNA: TGCGCCAGCAGCCCCTTTGGGGGGCTGAACACCGGGGAGCTGTTTTTT
length: 15; size: once; D: TRBD1; V: TRBV6-5; J: TRBJ1-2; CDR3: CASSSDRGVGYGYTF; DNA: TGTGCCAGCAGTTCCGACAGGGGAGTAGGCTATGGCTACACCTTC
length: 14; size: -; D: TRBD1; V: TRBV5-4; J: TRBJ2-7; CDR3: CASRPGGQGYEQYF; DNA: TGTGCCAGCAGGCCTGGCGGACAGGGCTACGAGCAGTACTTC
length: 16; size: -; D: -; V: TRBV7-3; J: TRBJ2-1; CDR3: CASSLNGGNSYNEQFF; DNA: TGTGCCAGCAGCTTAAACGGCGGGAACTCCTACAATGAGCAGTTCTTC
length: 12; size: -; D: -; V: TRBV6-6; J: TRBJ2-2; CDR3: CASSKQGGELFF; DNA: TGTGCCAGTTCGAAACAGGGCGGGGAGCTGTTTTTT
length: 15; size: -; D: -; V: TRBV18; J: TRBJ1-4; CDR3: CASSPRTGREEKLFF; DNA: TGTGCCAGCTCACCTCGGACGGGACGCGAGGAAAAACTGTTTTTT
length: 14; size: -; D: -; V: TRBV9; J: TRBJ2-5; CDR3: CASSAGTAGETQYF; DNA: TGTGCCAGCAGCGCCGGGACTGCGGGCGAGACCCAGTACTTC
length: 14; size: once; D: -; V: TRBV6-2/TRBV6-3; J: TRBJ2-5; CDR3: CASSANRHQETQYF; DNA: TGTGCCAGCAGTGCGAACAGGCACCAAGAGACCCAGTACTTC
length: 14; size: -; D: TRBD1; V: TRBV5-1; J: TRBJ1-5; CDR3: CASSLQGAGQPQHF; DNA: TGCGCCAGCAGTTTACAGGGGGCCGGTCAGCCCCAGCATTTT
length: 14; size: -; D: -; V: TRBV6-4; J: TRBJ1-1; CDR3: CASSRGATDTEAFF; DNA: TGTGCCAGCAGTAGGGGGGCAACCGACACTGAAGCTTTCTTT
length: 14; size: -; D: TRBD1; V: TRBV7-2; J: TRBJ2-1; CDR3: CASSLNRGSNEQFF; DNA: TGTGCCAGCAGCCTAAACAGGGGGAGCAATGAGCAGTTCTTC
length: 14; size: -; D: -; V: TRBV5-1; J: TRBJ1-1; CDR3: CASSLADRNTEAFF; DNA: TGCGCCAGCAGCTTGGCCGACAGAAACACTGAAGCTTTCTTT
length: 14; size: -; D: -; V: TRBV30; J: TRBJ2-1; CDR3: CAWSLGQVGNEQFF; DNA: TGTGCCTGGAGCCTGGGGCAGGTCGGAAATGAGCAGTTCTTC
length: 16; size: -; D: -; V: TRBV7-8; J: TRBJ1-2; CDR3: CASSLAGAGVNYGYTF; DNA: TGTGCCAGCAGCTTAGCGGGGGCAGGGGTGAACTATGGCTACACCTTC
length: 13; size: -; D: -; V: TRBV15; J: TRBJ2-7; CDR3: CATSRDKTYEQYF; DNA: TGTGCCACCAGCCGGGACAAAACCTACGAGCAGTACTTC
length: 19; size: once; D: -; V: TRBV28; J: TRBJ2-7; CDR3: CASSFRGDPGALRISEQYF; DNA: TGTGCCAGCAGTTTTCGGGGTGACCCTGGGGCTCTCCGAATTAGCGAGCAGTACTTC
length: 13; size: -; D: TRBD2; V: TRBV29-1; J: TRBJ2-1; CDR3: CSFGTSGVGEQFF; DNA: TGCAGCTTTGGGACTAGCGGGGTAGGTGAGCAGTTCTTC
length: 14; size: -; D: -; V: TRBV3-1/TRBV3-2; J: TRBJ1-1; CDR3: CASSQEPQITEAFF; DNA: TGTGCCAGCAGCCAAGAGCCTCAAATTACTGAAGCTTTCTTT
length: 14; size: -; D: -; V: TRBV27; J: TRBJ1-1; CDR3: CASSLRPANTEAFF; DNA: TGTGCCAGCAGTTTACGGCCAGCGAACACTGAAGCTTTCTTT
length: 18; size: -; D: -; V: TRBV4-3; J: TRBJ2-1; CDR3: CASSQADLMGSSYNEQFF; DNA: TGCGCCAGCAGCCAAGCGGACCTTATGGGGAGCTCCTACAATGAGCAGTTCTTC
length: 16; size: -; D: TRBD1; V: TRBV18; J: TRBJ1-5; CDR3: CASSQVAQGDNQPQHF; DNA: TGTGCCAGCTCACAAGTAGCACAGGGGGACAATCAGCCCCAGCATTTT
length: 14; size: once; D: -; V: TRBV10-3; J: TRBJ1-3; CDR3: CAISSSVSGNTIYF; DNA: TGTGCCATCAGTTCCTCCGTCTCTGGAAACACCATATATTTT
length: 15; size: -; D: -; V: TRBV5-4; J: TRBJ2-2; CDR3: CASKKGGTETGELFF; DNA: TGTGCCAGCAAAAAAGGGGGGACAGAGACCGGGGAGCTGTTTTTT
length: 12; size: -; D: -; V: TRBV7-2; J: TRBJ2-2; CDR3: CASSLFHGELFF; DNA: TGTGCCAGCAGCTTATTTCACGGGGAGCTGTTTTTT
length: 12; size: -; D: -; V: TRBV6-5; J: TRBJ1-2; CDR3: CASSPNRAGYTF; DNA: TGTGCCAGCAGTCCCAACAGGGCTGGCTACACCTTC